This TCR beta chain was identified in a study of CD8 T cells in ankylosing spondylitis. There are 14 residues in the CDR3. V was clipped by 8 bases and J by 2 bases, with 12 bases between them. CDR1 and CDR2 from the germline V gene are SGHTA and FQGNSA. With molecular barcodes, quantitative 5'-RACE was used to make the TCR beta libraries. TCRdb used MiXCR to reprocess the 5' RACE reads, holding one entry per CDR3 protein. The data hold some 26,000 distinct CDR3 sequences, with around 16% observed a single time. This receptor was taken from a male donor with ankylosing spondylitis or in good health (not recorded which). Sequencing used blood. The chain employs TRBV7-2 and TRBJ2-2; maybe TRBD2 (6 bases). CDR3: CASLPGVNTGELFF. The CDR3 coding sequence is TGTGCCAGCCTGCCGGGGGTAAACACCGGGGAGCTGTTTTTT.